The rows below give T cell receptor beta chains drawn from one sample of a study of cytomegalovirus exposure and HLA in healthy donors. Profiling relied on immunoSEQ multiplex PCR, and the TCRdb table lists in-frame clones only, not all of them. The sample has 200,000 to 300,000 clones, 80% to 95% seen once. The sample taken for sequencing was PBMCs. The origin of the receptors is a woman in her thirties in good health and CMV-seronegative. Each CDR3 is given with its conserved first and last residue. Fields, in order: CDR3 protein, D gene, V gene. A D gene is named only where the DNA matches it firmly.

CDR3aa: CASSQDGGTGMTDTQYF
d_gene: TRBD1
v_gene: TRBV4-2

CDR3aa: CASSERTSGQETQYF
d_gene: TRBD2
v_gene: TRBV2

CDR3aa: CASSWGQTYNEQFF
d_gene: TRBD1
v_gene: TRBV5-1

CDR3aa: CSAPRGTGGNEQFF
d_gene: TRBD1
v_gene: TRBV29-1

CDR3aa: CASSRGTGETQYF
d_gene: .
v_gene: TRBV7-3

CDR3aa: CASSEGDTQYF
d_gene: .
v_gene: TRBV9

CDR3aa: CASSLYRADTQYF
d_gene: .
v_gene: TRBV5-6

CDR3aa: CASSFAGAAGANVLTF
d_gene: .
v_gene: TRBV28

CDR3aa: CSVRAGGDTQYF
d_gene: .
v_gene: TRBV29-1

CDR3aa: CASSPGTGPGGNTIYF
d_gene: .
v_gene: TRBV28

CDR3aa: CASGFGRDQYEQYF
d_gene: TRBD2
v_gene: TRBV27

CDR3aa: CASRAGEEEYEQYF
d_gene: .
v_gene: TRBV6-5

CDR3aa: CATSRLGTGSYEQYF
d_gene: TRBD1
v_gene: TRBV15

CDR3aa: CASSPGLAGADEQFF
d_gene: TRBD2
v_gene: TRBV7-3

CDR3aa: CASSFPPRTSGAGNEQFF
d_gene: TRBD2
v_gene: TRBV11-2

CDR3aa: CASSQAIMDIQYF
d_gene: .
v_gene: TRBV4-2

CDR3aa: CASSLDPIFNEQFF
d_gene: .
v_gene: TRBV7-2

CDR3aa: CASPTGDVGYNEQFF
d_gene: .
v_gene: TRBV23-1

CDR3aa: CASSGGVSSGSLYEQYF
d_gene: TRBD2
v_gene: TRBV5-1

CDR3aa: CASSQTGYNEQFF
d_gene: .
v_gene: TRBV7-6

CDR3aa: CSVEAGSNEKLFF
d_gene: .
v_gene: TRBV29-1

CDR3aa: CASSSLYQETQYF
d_gene: .
v_gene: TRBV27

CDR3aa: CASSHRERTAYEQYF
d_gene: .
v_gene: TRBV7-2

CDR3aa: CASSQGVTGYTF
d_gene: .
v_gene: TRBV4-1

CDR3aa: CASSWSSYEQYF
d_gene: .
v_gene: TRBV28

CDR3aa: CASSPTSSLGEQYF
d_gene: .
v_gene: TRBV14

CDR3aa: CASSLSGGGYTEAFF
d_gene: .
v_gene: TRBV28

CDR3aa: CASSGQGAGNTIYF
d_gene: TRBD1
v_gene: TRBV7-2

CDR3aa: CASSLKGTGNHYGYTF
d_gene: TRBD1
v_gene: TRBV27